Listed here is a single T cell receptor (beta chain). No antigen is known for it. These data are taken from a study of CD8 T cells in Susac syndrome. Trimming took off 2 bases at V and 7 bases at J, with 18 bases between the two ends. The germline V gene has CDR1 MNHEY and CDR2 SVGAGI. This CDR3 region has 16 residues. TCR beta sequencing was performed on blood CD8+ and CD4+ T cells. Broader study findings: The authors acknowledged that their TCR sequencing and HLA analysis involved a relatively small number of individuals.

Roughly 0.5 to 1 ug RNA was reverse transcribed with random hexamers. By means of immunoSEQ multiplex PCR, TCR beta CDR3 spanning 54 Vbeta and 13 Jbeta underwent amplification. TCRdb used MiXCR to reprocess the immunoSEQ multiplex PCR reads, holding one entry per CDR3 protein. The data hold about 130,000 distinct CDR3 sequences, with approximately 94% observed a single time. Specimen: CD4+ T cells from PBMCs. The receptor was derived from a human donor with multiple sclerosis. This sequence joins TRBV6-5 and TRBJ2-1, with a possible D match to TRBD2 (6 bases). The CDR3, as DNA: TGTGCCAGCAGTTACGATCCGGGGGAGTGGTGGAATGAGCAGTTCTTC. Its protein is CASSYDPGEWWNEQFF.